This T cell receptor beta chain stems from a study of tumor T cells in aggressive B-cell lymphoma. The V and J ends lost 3 bases and 3 bases respectively, with 20 bases between them. CDR3 length: 17 amino acids. Germline CDR1 reads MGHDK; CDR2 reads SYGVNS. TCRdb's table, derived via immunoSEQ multiplex PCR, lists solely in-frame clones and lacks some. The sample contains roughly 1,600 clones, 89% of which appear only once. This clone was detected only once. This receptor was taken from an adult with diffuse large B cell lymphoma. Sequencing input: tumor tissue. The gene calls are TRBV25-1 and TRBJ1-1, with D possibly being TRBD1 (6 bases). This CDR3 is CASSEWGRGRDDTEAFF. CDR3 in DNA: TGTGCCAGCAGTGAGTGGGGCAGGGGTCGTGACGACACTGAAGCTTTCTTT.